This T cell receptor beta chain was found in a study of identical twins. Study outcomes and limitations: The models gave estimates that fell short of the out-of-frame TCR alpha sharing seen in monozygotic twins. Alpha sequences out of frame and shared by twins had excess low generation probability.

Each cDNA held unique molecular identifiers, and template switching gave it a universal primer site. Using its own MiXCR run on the 5' RACE reads, TCRdb lists one record per CDR3 protein. Altogether hundreds of thousands of distinct CDR3 sequences are present, over 9% being singletons, with the ten largest covering 1.5% to 2%. There are a few counts of this clonotype. Antigen: not known. Every donor was a healthy Caucasian. Germline V gene data show CDR1 as SGHRS and CDR2 as YFSETQ. This CDR3 region has 13 residues. Trimming took 1 base from V and 5 from J, leaving 9 bases between them. The sample was also reused in another study, on yellow fever vaccine responses in identical twins.

The sequencing input was PBMCs. This sequence joins TRBV5-1 and TRBJ1-2; D perhaps matches TRBD1 (5 bases). This clonotype originated in a woman younger than 35 in good health. The CDR3 here is CASSLSDSYGYTF. The CDR3 DNA follows: TGCGCCAGCAGCTTGTCAGACAGTTATGGCTACACCTTC.